This T cell receptor (beta chain) was obtained from a study of CXCR3-negative and CXCR3-positive naive CD8 T cells. Study background: Libraries each contributed about 1.5 +/- 0.3 million TRB reads, for approximately 130 million in total. Overall study results and limits: Memory CD8+ cells had much lower diversity, and both naive subsets had comparably high diversity. Comparison of naive subsets found surface CD5 to be comparable, and TCR strength was inferred on the basis of TRB CDR3 properties.

This CDR3 has 13 amino acids. Per the germline V gene, CDR1 is SGHVS and CDR2 is FNYEAQ. At around 300,000 cells each, triplicate sorts were carried out for each CD8+ T cell subset. UMI-labeled 5' RACE TRB cDNA libraries were prepared from the cells. TCRdb re-called the 5' RACE reads; every CDR3 protein appears as one record, without DNA. This sample's table reports over 70,000 distinct CDR3 sequences. Worth noting for this clonotype: Its antigen is still unknown.

The chain carries TRBV7-6 and TRBJ2-2; without DNA, the TCRdb call of TRBD1 cannot be checked. The sequencing input was naive CXCR3- CD8+ T cells from blood. As for subset: CD45RO-CCR7+CD27+CD95- naive CD8+ T cells lacking CXCR3 (TNR3-). The clonotype originates from a human donor in good health. Some clones in this sample may be carry-over from other donors' samples. CDR3: CASRGGTTGELFF.